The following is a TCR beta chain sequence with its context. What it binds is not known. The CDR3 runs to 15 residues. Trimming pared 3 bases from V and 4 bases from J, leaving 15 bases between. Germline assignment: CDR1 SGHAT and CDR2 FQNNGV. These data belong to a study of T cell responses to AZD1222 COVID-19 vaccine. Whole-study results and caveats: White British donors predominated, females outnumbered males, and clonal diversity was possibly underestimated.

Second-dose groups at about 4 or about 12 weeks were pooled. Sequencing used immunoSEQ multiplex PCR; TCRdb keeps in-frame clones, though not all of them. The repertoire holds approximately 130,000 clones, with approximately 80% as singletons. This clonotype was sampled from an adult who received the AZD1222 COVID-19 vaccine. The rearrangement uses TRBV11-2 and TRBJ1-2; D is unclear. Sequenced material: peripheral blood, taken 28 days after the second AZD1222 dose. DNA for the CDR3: TGTGCCAGCAGCTTTCCGTCTGGCATTAGCTATGGCTACACCTTC. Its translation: CASSFPSGISYGYTF.